Each of the 25 T cell receptor beta chains below was sequenced from the same sample in a study of blood T cell repertoires in COVID-19. Libraries were prepared by immunoSEQ multiplex PCR; TCRdb keeps only in-frame clonotypes and omits some of them. The repertoire includes about 430,000 clones, nearly 90% of them detected once, and approximately 1.5% sits in the top ten. Sample: PBMCs or T cells enriched from blood (not recorded which). These receptors were taken from a woman aged 18-35 years who had been exposed to COVID-19.

J is TRBJ2-7 and V is TRBV7-2, with TRBD2 matching 7 bases. Trimming took 4 bases from V and 3 from J; bases not matched to a gene: 6. Germline assignment: CDR1 SGHTA and CDR2 FQGNSA. CDR3 length equals 14 residues. The CDR3 loop is CASSSPGLHYEQYF. The CDR3 coding sequence is TGTGCCAGCAGCTCGCCGGGACTACACTACGAGCAGTACTTC.

This chain uses TRBV19 with TRBJ1-2, with D possibly being TRBD1 (6 bases). The germline V gene has CDR1 LNHDA and CDR2 SQIVND (reference sequence). Trimming removed 6 bases at V and 1 base at J, with 15 bases between. This CDR3 spans 15 amino acids. The CDR3 protein is CASRVTGTFNYGYTF. The CDR3 DNA reads as TGTGCCAGTAGGGTCACCGGGACATTTAACTATGGCTACACCTTC.

CDR3 DNA: TGTGCCAGCAGTTTCCCGACTAGCGGGGATAGAGAGACCCAGTACTTC. Protein product: CASSFPTSGDRETQYF. The chain combines TRBV28 with TRBJ2-5; 11 bases align to TRBD2. V lost 3 bases, J lost 4 bases, and 7 bases stayed unmatched. The CDR3 has 16 residues. Germline loops: CDR1 MDHEN, CDR2 SYDVKM.

This chain joins TRBV30 and TRBJ1-4; D uncertain. The CDR3 is 12 residues long. The V and J ends lost 2 bases and 13 bases respectively, with 14 bases between them. Germline V gives CDR1 GTSNPN, CDR2 SVGIG (reference sequence). The CDR3 is CAWSFSPGPLFF. For the CDR3, the DNA is TGTGCCTGGAGTTTCAGCCCAGGTCCACTGTTTTTT.

The V gene is TRBV19, the J gene TRBJ1-5, with D possibly being TRBD1 (6 bases). The CDR3 consists of 15 residues. Trimming stripped 5 bases from V and 1 base from J, with 12 bases between. CDR1 is LNHDA and CDR2 is SQIVND in the germline V gene (reference sequence). CDR3 sequence reads: CASSSQGRSNQPQHF. The DNA of the CDR3 is TGTGCCAGTAGTTCACAGGGAAGGAGCAATCAGCCCCAGCATTTT.

The gene calls are TRBV5-5 and TRBJ1-1; 10 bases are a match to TRBD1. CDR1 SGHKS and CDR2 YYEKEE come from the germline V gene (reference sequence). V shed 2 bases and J 4 bases; nucleotides not matched to a gene: 5. CDR3 length: 15 residues. CDR3: CASSLRTGGVTEAFF. The CDR3 DNA follows: TGTGCCAGCAGCTTAAGGACAGGGGGTGTCACTGAAGCTTTCTTT.

The genes are TRBV9 and TRBJ2-7; possible D gene TRBD1, 5 bases. Germline lookup yields CDR1 SGDLS and CDR2 YYNGEE. Trimming left V 0 bases short and J 1 base short, with 8 bases between. The CDR3 spans 14 residues. CDR3 loop: CASSVAGYSYEQYF. CDR3 sequence (DNA): TGTGCCAGCAGCGTAGCAGGGTATTCCTACGAGCAGTACTTC.

The chain employs TRBV12-3 or TRBV12-4 and TRBJ1-5, with unresolved D. Deletions cut 5 bases from V and 2 bases from J, with 7 bases between. CDR3 length: 13 amino acids. The CDR3 sequence: CASSPQGNQPQHF. CDR3 nucleotide sequence: TGTGCCAGCAGTCCCCAGGGCAATCAGCCCCAGCATTTT.

V is TRBV12-2 and J is TRBJ1-2. TRBV12-2 corresponds to a pseudogene. This CDR3 has 14 amino acids. This CDR3 is CASPTGAGEYGYTF. The CDR3 DNA sequence: TGTGCAAGTCCTACTGGGGCGGGGGAATATGGCTACACCTTC.

The genes are TRBV7-3 and TRBJ2-7, with D tentatively TRBD2 (6 bases). Germline loops: CDR1 SGHTA, CDR2 FQGTGA. Trimming took 6 bases from V and 6 from J, leaving 12 bases between them. The CDR3 is 12 residues long. The CDR3 reads CASSPGLVEQYF. CDR3 DNA: TGTGCCAGCAGTCCGGGACTTGTCGAGCAGTACTTC.

The J gene is TRBJ2-7, the V gene TRBV19, with D possibly matching TRBD2 (6 bases). This CDR3 comprises 17 residues. Germline lookup yields CDR1 LNHDA and CDR2 SQIVND (reference sequence). Trimming took 3 bases from V and 0 from J, leaving 18 bases between them. The CDR3 sequence: CASSMIFRDLGSYEQYF. The CDR3 DNA reads TGTGCCAGTAGTATGATATTTCGGGACTTAGGCTCCTACGAGCAGTACTTC. The full variable domain, with the rest looked up from reference TRBV19 and TRBJ2-7, is DGGITQSPKYLFRKEGQNVTLSCEQNLNHDAMYWYRQDPGQGLRLIYYSQIVNDFQKGDIAEGYSVSREKKESFPLTVTSAQKNPTAFYLCASSMIFRDLGSYEQYFGPGTRLTVT.

The rearrangement links TRBV6-5 to TRBJ2-4; a weak D match, TRBD2 (5 bases). The germline CDR1 and CDR2 sequences are MNHEY and SVGAGI. With 2 bases removed from V and 0 bases from J, the gap between germline ends came to 11 bases. The CDR3 is 16 residues long. CDR3 nucleotide sequence: TGTGCCAGCAGTTACAAGGGAGCCTTAGCCAAAAACATTCAGTACTTC. It specifies CASSYKGALAKNIQYF.

This chain links TRBV10-3 with TRBJ1-1, with a possible D match to TRBD1 (6 bases). Germline CDR1 ENHRY, CDR2 SYGVKD. V lost 7 bases to trimming and J lost 5 bases, with 14 bases between them. There are 13 residues in the CDR3. CDR3 sequence (DNA): TGTGCCATCACGCGGACAGTCGCTACTGAAGCTTTCTTT. Translating gives CAITRTVATEAFF.

The chain carries TRBV4-2 and TRBJ1-2; D call uncertain. Per the germline V gene, CDR1 is LGHNA and CDR2 is YNFKEQ. This CDR3 has 13 amino acids. Trimming cost V 1 base and J 5 bases, with 8 bases left between them. CDR3 nucleotides: TGTGCCAGCAGCCAAGGTATATCGTATGGCTACACCTTC. This translates into CASSQGISYGYTF.

This chain links TRBV27 with TRBJ2-7; 7 bases are shared with TRBD2. V was pared by 5 bases and J by 3 bases, with 4 bases of the junction left unmatched. This CDR3 has 13 residues. From germline, CDR1 is MNHEY and CDR2 SMNVEV (reference sequence). CDR3 sequence: CASSSGIGYEQYF. CDR3 nucleotides: TGTGCCAGCAGTAGCGGGATCGGCTACGAGCAGTACTTC.

The rearrangement links TRBV15 to TRBJ2-1, with D unresolved. The CDR3 sequence is 16 residues long. Germline V gene data show CDR1 as LNHNV and CDR2 as YYDKDF (reference sequence). V gave up 0 bases and J gave up 0 bases, with 9 bases separating them. CDR3 loop: CATSRDPGLSYNEQFF. DNA for the CDR3: TGTGCCACCAGCAGAGATCCAGGCCTCTCCTACAATGAGCAGTTCTTC.

This chain connects TRBV27 to TRBJ2-3; D ambiguous. The CDR3 extends over 15 amino acids. V was cut by 7 bases and J by 2 bases, with 16 bases left in between. CDR1 is MNHEY and CDR2 is SMNVEV in the germline V gene (reference sequence). The CDR3 sequence is CASTKRDIYTDTQYF. In nucleotides, the CDR3 is TGTGCCAGCACCAAAAGAGACATCTACACAGATACGCAGTATTTT.

The gene calls are TRBV5-6 and TRBJ1-1, with no clear D. The CDR3 is 11 amino acids. V was cut by 7 bases and J by 7 bases, with 11 bases left in between. The germline CDR1 and CDR2 sequences are SGHDT and YYEEEE. CDR3 sequence reads: CASGGRDEAFF. CDR3 nucleotides: TGTGCCAGCGGAGGACGGGATGAAGCTTTCTTT.

The V and J genes are TRBV7-8 and TRBJ1-4, with no clear D. Trimming stripped 3 bases from V and 8 bases from J, with 7 bases between. Germline assignment: CDR1 SGHVS and CDR2 FQNEAQ. The CDR3 contains 12 residues. For the CDR3, the DNA is TGTGCCAGCAGCTTGTCTCGGGAAAAACTGTTTTTT. Protein product: CASSLSREKLFF.

The rearrangement joins TRBV7-2 to TRBJ2-5; D is unclear. This CDR3 contains 17 residues. Per the germline V gene, CDR1 is SGHTA and CDR2 is FQGNSA. The V end lost 1 base, the J end lost 5 bases, and 20 bases lay between the germline ends. The CDR3 region is CASSLGPISGSFETQYF. The CDR3 nucleotides are TGTGCCAGCAGCTTAGGCCCCATCTCGGGTAGCTTTGAGACCCAGTACTTC.

The CDR3 is CASSFIGQGVGQPQHF. As DNA, the CDR3 is TGTGCCAGCAGTTTTATCGGACAGGGTGTGGGTCAGCCCCAGCATTTT. The chain carries TRBV28 and TRBJ1-5, with TRBD1 identical over 8 bases. CDR1 is MDHEN and CDR2 is SYDVKM in the germline V gene. The CDR3 consists of 16 residues. Unmatched junction bases numbered 10, after V lost 3 bases and J lost 6 bases. Filled out from reference TRBV28 and TRBJ1-5, the complete variable domain reads DVKVTQSSRYLVKRTGEKVFLECVQDMDHENMFWYRQDPGLGLRLIYFSYDVKMKEKGDIPEGYSVSREKKERFSLILESASTNQTSMYLCASSFIGQGVGQPQHFGDGTRLSIL.

The chain uses TRBV5-4 and TRBJ2-7; D is perhaps TRBD1 (6 bases). Germline V gene sequence: CDR1 SGHNT, CDR2 YYREEE (reference sequence). CDR3 length equals 14 residues. V lost 0 bases, J lost 2 bases, and 9 bases lay in between. For the CDR3, the DNA is TGTGCCAGCAGCTTGGGAGACAGGCCCTACGAGCAGTACTTC. Translation gives CASSLGDRPYEQYF.

A single count supports this clone. The CDR3 nucleotides read TGTGCCAGAAGCGGGGCGATTTATAAGGGGCACACTGAAGCTTTCTTT. Encoded protein: CARSGAIYKGHTEAFF. The chain recombines TRBV5-3 with TRBJ1-1, with a possible D match to TRBD1 (5 bases). TRBV5-3 is marked as an open reading frame, function uncertain. Trimming pared 4 bases from V and 3 bases from J, leaving 19 bases between. This CDR3 is 16 amino acids long.

To note about this clone: Other DNA sequences in the sample encode the same CDR3. The chain carries TRBV11-2 and TRBJ1-1, with 8 bases lining up with TRBD1. The CDR3 runs 14 residues. CDR1 is SGHAT and CDR2 is FQNNGV in the germline V gene. Germline trimming cut 5 bases from V and 2 bases from J; bases unmatched to any gene: 4. The DNA of the CDR3 is TGTGCCAGCAGCCCCGGACAGGGCAACACTGAAGCTTTCTTT. It translates to CASSPGQGNTEAFF.

This clone was observed once. The rearrangement uses TRBV2 and TRBJ1-3; tentative D call: TRBD1 (5 bases). CDR1 and CDR2 (germline): SNHLY, FYNNEI. Trimming took off 2 bases at V and 0 bases at J, with 8 bases between the two ends. CDR3 length: 15 residues. The CDR3 sequence is CASSEQGSSGNTIYF. The CDR3 nucleotides are TGTGCCAGCAGTGAACAGGGAAGCTCTGGAAACACCATATATTTT.